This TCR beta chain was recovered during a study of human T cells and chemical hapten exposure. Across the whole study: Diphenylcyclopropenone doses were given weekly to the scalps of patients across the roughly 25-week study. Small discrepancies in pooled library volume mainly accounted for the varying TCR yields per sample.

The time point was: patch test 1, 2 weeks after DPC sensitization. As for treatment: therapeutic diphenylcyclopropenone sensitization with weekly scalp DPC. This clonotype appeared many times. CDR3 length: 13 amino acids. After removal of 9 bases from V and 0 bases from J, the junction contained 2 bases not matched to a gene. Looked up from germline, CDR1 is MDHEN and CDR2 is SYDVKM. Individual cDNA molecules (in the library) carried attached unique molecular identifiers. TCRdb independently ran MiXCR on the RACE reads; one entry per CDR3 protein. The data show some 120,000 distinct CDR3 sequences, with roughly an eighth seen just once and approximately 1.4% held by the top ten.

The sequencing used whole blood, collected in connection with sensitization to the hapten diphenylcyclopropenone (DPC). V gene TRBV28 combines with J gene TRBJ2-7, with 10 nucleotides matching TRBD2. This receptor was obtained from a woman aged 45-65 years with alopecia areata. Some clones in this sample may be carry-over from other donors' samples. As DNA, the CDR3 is TGTGCCAGTTCTAGCGGGAGCTCCTACGAGCAGTACTTC. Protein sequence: CASSSGSSYEQYF.